This T cell receptor (beta chain) emerged from a study of OX40 agonist ivuxolimab in advanced cancers. Across the whole study: Dose-escalation patients' cancers were hepatocellular carcinoma, melanoma, renal cell or head and neck cancer.

Study observations and caveats: Among expanded peripheral T cells, antigen specificity went undetermined.

The timepoints at which blood was sampled were baseline, cycle 4 day 1, and cycle 7 day 1. Comment on this clone: Its specificity is unknown.

Generated by immunoSEQ multiplex PCR, the TCRdb table keeps only in-frame clones and is missing some. Of 52,000 or so clones in the sample, approximately 79% were seen once. Per the germline V gene, CDR1 is MNHEY and CDR2 is SVGAGI. Trimming took off 6 bases at V and 5 bases at J, with 8 bases between the two ends. This CDR3 region has 11 residues. Sequencing used CD4+ or CD8+ T cells sorted from blood, obtained in a trial of the OX40 agonist ivuxolimab. V is TRBV6-5 and J is TRBJ2-7; D is uncertain. This TCR was sampled from an adult with an advanced solid tumor such as melanoma, head and neck, liver or kidney cancer. CDR3 loop: CASSPRDEQYF. CDR3 coding DNA: TGTGCCAGCAGCCCTCGGGACGAGCAGTACTTC.